This entry lists 29 T cell receptor beta chains sequenced from one sample in a study of cytomegalovirus exposure and HLA in healthy donors. The PCR contained 60 Vbeta and 13 Jbeta primers. TCRdb keeps only in-frame clones here, not all; method: immunoSEQ multiplex PCR. The table has tens of thousands of clones, 81% seen once. Source material: PBMCs. Receptor source: a man aged 45 to 65 in good health and CMV-seronegative.

The gene calls are TRBV5-1 and TRBJ1-6; perhaps TRBD1 as D (6 bases). V gave up 0 bases and J gave up 8 bases, with 9 bases separating them. CDR3 length: 14 residues. In germline, CDR1 is SGHRS, CDR2 YFSETQ. The CDR3 DNA reads as TGCGCCAGCAGCTTGGGGACAGCGGATTCACCCCTCCACTTT. Translated: CASSLGTADSPLHF.

This clone showed up just a few times. The chain employs TRBV18 and TRBJ2-5, with 10 bases matching TRBD1. The CDR3 length is 16 residues. Looked up from germline, CDR1 is KGHSH and CDR2 is LQKENI. V lost 3 bases, J lost 2 bases, and 6 bases stayed unmatched. CDR3 DNA: TGTGCCAGCTCACCGACAGGGGGCCGGACACAAGAGACCCAGTACTTC. The encoded protein is CASSPTGGRTQETQYF.

This chain connects TRBV7-2 to TRBJ1-2; D gene ambiguous. CDR1 and CDR2 (germline): SGHTA, FQGNSA. Trimming removed 1 base from V and 5 bases from J, with 11 bases in between. This CDR3 region has 14 residues. CDR3 amino acids: CASSLGSRPYGYTF. For the CDR3, the DNA is TGTGCCAGCAGCTTAGGGTCCAGGCCTTATGGCTACACCTTC.

This rearrangement joins TRBV5-6 to TRBJ2-7; 10 bases fit TRBD2. The ends lost 4 bases at V and 0 bases at J; junction bases unmatched: 4. The CDR3 is 15 amino acids. Germline V gene data show CDR1 as SGHDT and CDR2 as YYEEEE. CDR3 in amino acids: CASSEGLADSYEQYF. The CDR3 nucleotides read TGTGCCAGCAGCGAAGGACTAGCGGACTCCTACGAGCAGTACTTC.

With respect to this clone: Other DNA sequences in the sample encode the same CDR3. The gene calls are TRBV7-3 and TRBJ1-1; D possibly corresponds to TRBD1 (6 bases). V was trimmed by 1 base and J by 4 bases, leaving 7 bases between them. The germline CDR1 and CDR2 sequences are SGHTA and FQGTGA. This CDR3 has 13 amino acids. The DNA of the CDR3 is TGTGCCAGCAGCTTAAACAGGGCCACTGAAGCTTTCTTT. Protein: CASSLNRATEAFF.

This chain uses TRBV12-5 with TRBJ1-2; the match to TRBD1 covers 9 bases. This CDR3 contains 13 residues. From germline, CDR1 is LGHNT and CDR2 FRNRAP. V shed 9 bases, J shed 7 bases, and the junction held 9 bases outside the gene matches. The CDR3 spells CASAGDRVSGYTF. CDR3 bases: TGTGCTAGCGCTGGGGACAGGGTCTCTGGCTACACCTTC.

This chain connects TRBV28 to TRBJ2-7; D ambiguous. The germline V gene encodes CDR1 MDHEN and CDR2 SYDVKM. The CDR3 totals 13 residues. V lost 3 bases and J lost 2, with 8 bases in between. CDR3 in DNA: TGTGCCAGCAGTTTGGGCCCCACCTACGAGCAGTACTTC. This gives the protein CASSLGPTYEQYF.

There are a few counts of this clone. The chain links TRBV28 to TRBJ1-5; 8 bases match TRBD1. Trimming took 6 bases from V and 7 from J; bases not matched to a gene: 11. CDR1 and CDR2 from the germline V gene are MDHEN and SYDVKM. The CDR3 runs to 15 residues. The CDR3 nucleotides are TGTGCCAGCAGCCCCACGACAGGGGCAGTGCAGCCCCAGCATTTT. Amino acid sequence: CASSPTTGAVQPQHF.

The V call is TRBV18, the J call TRBJ1-2, with D possibly matching TRBD1 (5 bases). The germline gives CDR1 KGHSH, CDR2 LQKENI. Trimming shortened V by 0 bases and J by 8 bases, and 10 bases separated the two germline ends. The CDR3 loop spans 13 amino acids. CDR3 protein: CASSPPSGGGYTF. CDR3 nucleotides: TGTGCCAGCTCACCACCGTCCGGGGGGGGCTACACCTTC.

This chain connects TRBV19 to TRBJ2-5, with no clear D. Germline V CDR1 and CDR2: LNHDA, SQIVND (reference sequence). The CDR3 totals 14 residues. The V and J ends lost 0 bases and 1 base respectively, with 6 bases between them. The CDR3 DNA reads TGTGCCAGTAGTATAGATCATAGCCAAGAGACCCAGTACTTC. Its protein product is CASSIDHSQETQYF.

V is TRBV7-2 and J is TRBJ2-7; D perhaps matches TRBD2 (6 bases). V was cut by 7 bases and J by 3 bases, with 19 bases left in between. The CDR3 is 15 residues long. Germline V gene sequence: CDR1 SGHTA, CDR2 FQGNSA. For the CDR3, the DNA is TGTGCCAGCACCCCCACCTCGGGGGTCGGCTACGAGCAGTACTTC. It encodes CASTPTSGVGYEQYF.

The chain employs TRBV5-5 and TRBJ2-7, with 8 positions matching TRBD1. Germline trimming cut 0 bases from V and 4 bases from J; bases unmatched to any gene: 6. The CDR3 is 15 amino acids. The germline gives CDR1 SGHKS, CDR2 YYEKEE (reference sequence). CDR3 sequence: CASSLDGQGTYEQYF. The CDR3 DNA sequence: TGTGCCAGCAGCTTGGATGGACAGGGTACTTACGAGCAGTACTTC.

The J gene is TRBJ1-1, the V gene TRBV11-2, with D perhaps TRBD1 (5 bases). Trimming took 2 bases from V and 0 from J, leaving 13 bases between them. Germline V lookup: CDR1 SGHAT, CDR2 FQNNGV. The CDR3 loop spans 16 amino acids. As DNA, the CDR3 is TGTGCCAGCAGCTTACGGCAGGGTGACATGAACACTGAAGCTTTCTTT. Amino acid sequence: CASSLRQGDMNTEAFF.

The chain has TRBV28 and TRBJ1-1, with D hard to call. The CDR3 extends over 14 amino acids. The germline gives CDR1 MDHEN, CDR2 SYDVKM. V lost 6 bases to trimming and J lost 4 bases, with 15 bases between them. The CDR3 sequence is CASRTLLRSTEAFF. The CDR3 nucleotides are TGTGCCAGCAGAACACTCCTGAGGAGCACTGAAGCTTTCTTT.

There are a few counts of this clone. The V call is TRBV28, the J call TRBJ2-7, with D perhaps matching TRBD1 (6 bases). Trimming cost V 5 bases and J 9 bases, with 38 bases left between them. Germline CDR1 MDHEN, CDR2 SYDVKM. The CDR3 runs to 20 residues. The DNA for the CDR3 is TGTGCCAGCAGTCCTCCTGGGGGCCCGACCTCACCCCTCCTACGAGTGAGGCAGTACTTC. Amino acid sequence: CASSPPGGPTSPLLRVRQYF.

The V call is TRBV4-3, the J call TRBJ2-7; TRBD2 aligns across 11 bases. V shed 1 base, J shed 2 bases, and the junction held 7 bases outside the gene matches. CDR1 and CDR2 (germline): LGHNA, YSLEER. CDR3 length: 17 residues. The CDR3 sequence is CASSQGYSGRGPYEQYF. The CDR3 region has the DNA TGCGCCAGCAGCCAAGGATATAGCGGGAGGGGGCCCTACGAGCAGTACTTC.

The genes are TRBV2 and TRBJ2-5; TRBD2 agrees at 7 bases. V gave up 3 bases and J gave up 5 bases; unmatched junction bases: 12. The germline V gene has CDR1 SNHLY and CDR2 FYNNEI. This CDR3 has 16 residues. The CDR3 loop is CASSDGIAGVAETQYF. The CDR3 DNA sequence: TGTGCCAGCAGTGACGGCATCGCGGGAGTAGCGGAGACCCAGTACTTC.

The chain combines TRBV4-1 with TRBJ1-6, with a weak D call TRBD1 (5 bases). V shed 5 bases and J shed 6 bases, with 17 bases lying between them. The germline gives CDR1 MGHRA, CDR2 YSYEKL. The CDR3 covers 16 residues. This CDR3 reads CASSSTQGQFNSPLHF. In nucleotides, the CDR3 is TGCGCCAGCAGCTCCACCCAGGGTCAGTTTAATTCACCCCTCCACTTT.

With respect to this clone: The junction shows a germline mismatch at one end, possibly a read error. The J gene is TRBJ1-1, the V gene TRBV7-9, with TRBD1 as a possible D gene (5 bases). The V gene's germline CDR1 is SEHNR and CDR2 FQNEAQ (reference sequence). The CDR3 extends over 16 amino acids. The CDR3 DNA reads as TGTTCCAGCACCCCCGGGGGGGTGCTGATGAACACTGAAGCTTTCTTT. Its protein product is CSSTPGGVLMNTEAFF.

The rearrangement uses TRBV6-6 and TRBJ1-5; TRBD1 matches 8 bases. Germline V CDR1 and CDR2: MNHNY, SVGAGI (reference sequence). The V segment lost 5 bases and the J segment 4 bases; nucleotides outside the gene matches: 10. The CDR3 is 16 amino acids. For the CDR3, the DNA is TGTGCCAGCAGTCCTTGGACAGGGAGAGAGAATCAGCCCCAGCATTTT. It codes for CASSPWTGRENQPQHF.

V and J are TRBV28 and TRBJ2-4, with D uncertain. V was clipped by 5 bases and J by 0 bases, with 8 bases between them. Germline V gene sequence: CDR1 MDHEN, CDR2 SYDVKM. The length of the CDR3 is 14 residues. The CDR3 region has the DNA TGTGCCAGCAGTCCAGGTGGAGCCAAAAACATTCAGTACTTC. Encoded protein: CASSPGGAKNIQYF.

The chain combines TRBV5-4 with TRBJ2-7; D is unresolved. Germline V gene lookup returns CDR1 SGHNT and CDR2 YYREEE (reference sequence). The CDR3 runs to 12 residues. Deletions cut 5 bases from V and 1 base from J, with 7 bases between. This CDR3 reads CASSTESYEQYF. The CDR3 nucleotides are TGTGCCAGCAGTACAGAATCCTACGAGCAGTACTTC.

This clone was observed a few times. The gene calls are TRBV19 and TRBJ2-7; TRBD1 aligns across 7 bases. V lost 10 bases to trimming and J lost 2 bases; unmatched junction nucleotides: 5. CDR1 is LNHDA and CDR2 is SQIVND in the germline V gene (reference sequence). The length of the CDR3 is 12 residues. CDR3 sequence (DNA): TGTGCCACTAGGGACAGTACCTACGAGCAGTACTTC. This sequence encodes CATRDSTYEQYF.

The rearrangement joins TRBV11-1 to TRBJ1-1, with a possible D match to TRBD1 (5 bases). The CDR3 sequence is 14 residues long. V lost 5 bases and J lost 4, with 14 bases in between. Germline CDR1 is SGHAT and CDR2 is FQDESV (reference sequence). For the CDR3, the DNA is TGTGCCAGCAGCCTCCGCTGGGGGGTCACTGAAGCTTTCTTT. Its translation: CASSLRWGVTEAFF.

The genes are TRBV7-9 and TRBJ2-7, with 11 bases fitting TRBD2. V shed 5 bases, J shed 4 bases, and the junction held 4 bases outside the gene matches. This CDR3 region has 14 residues. Germline lookup yields CDR1 SEHNR and CDR2 FQNEAQ (reference sequence). The CDR3 protein is CASSDTSGSYEQYF. Here the CDR3 DNA reads TGTGCCAGCAGCGACACTAGCGGGAGTTACGAGCAGTACTTC.

The genes are TRBV9 and TRBJ2-7, with 7 bases that match TRBD1. Per the germline V gene, CDR1 is SGDLS and CDR2 is YYNGEE. The CDR3 spans 14 residues. The junction had 0 bases not matched to a gene; V was cut back by 0 bases and J by 0 bases. The CDR3 loop reads CASSVGDSSYEQYF. The CDR3 nucleotides are TGTGCCAGCAGCGTAGGGGACAGCTCCTACGAGCAGTACTTC.

The rearrangement uses TRBV2 and TRBJ1-5, with 8 bases lining up with TRBD1. Germline V gene sequence: CDR1 SNHLY, CDR2 FYNNEI. This CDR3 is 15 amino acids long. V trimming: 2 bases; J trimming: 3 bases; junction bases outside the gene matches: 3. CDR3 DNA: TGTGCCAGCAGTGAACCACAGGGGGACAATCAGCCCCAGCATTTT. This codes for CASSEPQGDNQPQHF.

CDR3: CASSFSGGFSYEQYF. In DNA, the CDR3 is TGTGCCAGCAGTTTTAGCGGCGGTTTCTCCTACGAGCAGTACTTC. The chain is built from TRBV28 and TRBJ2-7; D is perhaps TRBD2 (6 bases). The V end lost 3 bases, the J end lost 0 bases, and 12 bases lay between the germline ends. The CDR3 is made up of 15 amino acids. Germline CDR1 reads MDHEN; CDR2 reads SYDVKM.

This clone was seen a few times. The CDR3 reads CASSQGRQGYNEQFF. In DNA form, the CDR3 reads TGTGCCAGCAGCCAAGGGCGGCAGGGCTACAATGAGCAGTTCTTC. V is TRBV14 and J is TRBJ2-1; tentatively, D is TRBD1 (5 bases). Trimming pared 1 base from V and 3 bases from J, leaving 10 bases between. The CDR3 runs to 15 residues. The germline V gene encodes CDR1 SGHDN and CDR2 FVKESK.